This T cell receptor beta chain was captured by sequencing in a study of OX40 agonist ivuxolimab in advanced cancers. Regarding the study as a whole: Normalized T-cell clonal expansion was also low in some nonresponders. In the 0.1 to 3.0 mg/kg range, CD4+ and CD8+ blood T cells had expanded clonally by week 6.

The CDR3 contains 16 residues. Germline V gene data show CDR1 as MNHEY and CDR2 as SMNVEV (reference sequence). Deletions cut 2 bases from V and 3 bases from J, with 16 bases between. Sampled blood was obtained at baseline, cycle 4 day 1, and cycle 7 day 1. This clone was observed a few times. Its specificity is not known. Sequencing used immunoSEQ multiplex PCR; TCRdb keeps in-frame clones, though not all of them. The sample records some 45,000 clones, roughly nine tenths being singletons. This receptor was taken from an adult with an advanced solid tumor such as melanoma, head and neck, liver or kidney cancer. The chain couples TRBV27 to TRBJ1-2; D gene uncertain. The starting material was CD4+ or CD8+ T cells sorted from blood, obtained in a trial of the OX40 agonist ivuxolimab. The CDR3 bases are TGTGCCAGCAGTTTAAGGGTAGGCGCTGGAGACTATGGCTACACCTTC. Translation: CASSLRVGAGDYGYTF.